A single TCR beta chain is shown here with its context. The data originate from a study of blood T cell repertoires in COVID-19. On the study more broadly: COVID-19 samples collected from the United States, Italy and Spain covered acute and convalescent phases.

Clinical history as reported by participants underpinned cohort assignment. In the authors' methods: Reference gene primer amplification in the assay estimated nucleated cell counts. This table comes from immunoSEQ multiplex PCR, and its TCRdb copy is limited to in-frame clones, with some not included. V, J and clone size reflect that table, while D and trimming were determined from the DNA. This table holds 300,000 to 450,000 clones, roughly 86% found once. The sample was PBMCs or T cells enriched from blood (not recorded which). The sequence was obtained from a man in his forties in a cohort exposed to, infected with or recovered from COVID-19 (not recorded which).

The CDR3 loop is CASTLDRGTEAFF. The CDR3 nucleotides are TGCGCCAGCACTTTGGACAGGGGTACTGAAGCTTTCTTT. V is TRBV10-2 and J is TRBJ1-1; 9 bases line up with TRBD1. The CDR3 covers 13 residues. Germline V gene data show CDR1 as WSHSY and CDR2 as SAAADI. With V trimmed by 7 bases and J by 5 bases, 5 bases remained unmatched.